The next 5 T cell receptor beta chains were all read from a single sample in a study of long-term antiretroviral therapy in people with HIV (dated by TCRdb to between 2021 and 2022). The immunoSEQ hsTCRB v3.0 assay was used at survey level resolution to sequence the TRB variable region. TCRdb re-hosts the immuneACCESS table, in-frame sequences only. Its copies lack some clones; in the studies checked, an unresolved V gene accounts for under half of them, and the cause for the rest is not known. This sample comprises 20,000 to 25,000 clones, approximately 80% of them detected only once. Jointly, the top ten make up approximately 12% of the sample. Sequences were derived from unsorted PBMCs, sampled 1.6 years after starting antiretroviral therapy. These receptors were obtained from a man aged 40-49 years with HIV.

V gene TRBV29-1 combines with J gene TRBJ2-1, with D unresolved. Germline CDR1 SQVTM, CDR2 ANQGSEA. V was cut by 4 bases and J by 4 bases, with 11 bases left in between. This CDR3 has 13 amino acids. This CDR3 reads CSVAQVPYNEQFF. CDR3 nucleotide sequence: TGCAGCGTTGCCCAGGTTCCGTACAATGAGCAGTTCTTC.

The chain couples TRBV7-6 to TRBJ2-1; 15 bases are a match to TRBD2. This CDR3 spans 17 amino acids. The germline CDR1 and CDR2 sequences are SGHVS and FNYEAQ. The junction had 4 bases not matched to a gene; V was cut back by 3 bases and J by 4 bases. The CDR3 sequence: CASSLGLAGGLYNEQFF. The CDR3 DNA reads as TGTGCCAGCAGCTTGGGACTAGCGGGAGGATTGTACAATGAGCAGTTCTTC.

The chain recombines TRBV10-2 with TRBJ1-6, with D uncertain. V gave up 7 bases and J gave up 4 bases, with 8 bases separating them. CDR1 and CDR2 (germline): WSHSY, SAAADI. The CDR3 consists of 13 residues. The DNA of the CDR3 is TGCGCCAGCACCTTGGATTATAATTCACCCCTCCACTTT. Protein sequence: CASTLDYNSPLHF.

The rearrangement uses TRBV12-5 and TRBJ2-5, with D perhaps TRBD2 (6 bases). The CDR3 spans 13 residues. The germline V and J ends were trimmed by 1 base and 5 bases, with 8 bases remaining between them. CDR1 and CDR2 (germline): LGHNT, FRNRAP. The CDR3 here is CASGLGRGETQYF. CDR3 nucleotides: TGTGCTAGTGGTTTGGGACGGGGGGAGACCCAGTACTTC.

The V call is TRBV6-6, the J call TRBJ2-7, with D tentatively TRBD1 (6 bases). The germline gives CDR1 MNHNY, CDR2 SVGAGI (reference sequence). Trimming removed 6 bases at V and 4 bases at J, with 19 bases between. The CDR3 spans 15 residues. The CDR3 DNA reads TGTGCCAGCAGAAGGGGGAGCCAGGAAATTTACGAGCAGTACTTC. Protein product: CASRRGSQEIYEQYF.